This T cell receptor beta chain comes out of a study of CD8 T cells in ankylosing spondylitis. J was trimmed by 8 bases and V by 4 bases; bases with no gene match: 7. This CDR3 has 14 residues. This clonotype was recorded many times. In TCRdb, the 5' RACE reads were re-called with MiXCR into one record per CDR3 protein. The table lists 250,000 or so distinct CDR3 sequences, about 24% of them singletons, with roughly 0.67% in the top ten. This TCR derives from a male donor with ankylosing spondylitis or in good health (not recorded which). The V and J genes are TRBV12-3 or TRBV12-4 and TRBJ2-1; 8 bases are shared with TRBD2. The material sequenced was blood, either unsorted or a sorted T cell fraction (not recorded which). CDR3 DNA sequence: TGTGCCAGCAGTTACCAGCGGGGGAAGGATGAGCAGTTCTTC. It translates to CASSYQRGKDEQFF.